These 6 T cell receptor beta chains were all obtained from the same sample, sequenced in a study of CXCR3-negative and CXCR3-positive naive CD8 T cells. Libraries were UMI-labeled 5' RACE TRB cDNA. One entry per CDR3 protein, without DNA, is what TCRdb gives after re-calling the 5' RACE reads. Here the sample table reports 130,000 to 150,000 distinct CDR3 sequences. No antigen has been identified for these receptors. Study-level points and caveats: The TRB CDR3s that CXCR3-positive naive cells carried were more hydrophobic than those of CXCR3-negative naive cells.

Material: naive CXCR3+ CD8+ T cells from blood. Subset given: CD45RO-CCR7+CD27+CD95- naive CD8+ T cells expressing CXCR3 (TNR3+). All receptors come from a human donor in good health. Some clones in this sample may be carry-over from other donors' samples.

This rearrangement joins TRBV9 to TRBJ2-7. This CDR3 has 15 amino acids. Germline V CDR1 and CDR2: SGDLS, YYNGEE. The chain's CDR3 is CASSFGDQQTYEQYF.

V usage is TRBV6-2 or TRBV6-3 and J usage is TRBJ2-7; the TRBD2 assignment by TCRdb is unverifiable without DNA. CDR1 is MNHEY and CDR2 is SVGEGT in the germline V gene. CDR3 length: 15 amino acids. The CDR3 protein is CASSYSETSGVEQYF.

The chain employs TRBV29-1 and TRBJ2-7. Germline-derived CDR1 and CDR2 are SQVTM and ANQGSEA. The CDR3 contains 13 residues. CDR3 sequence reads: CSVEGPLSYEQYF.

The rearrangement links TRBV20-1 to TRBJ1-2. The CDR3 has 14 residues. Germline CDR1 is DFQATT and CDR2 is SNEGSKA (reference sequence). The CDR3 sequence is CSARLAPLGYGYTF.

The chain joins TRBV20-1 to TRBJ2-7; there is no DNA to check the TCRdb D call of TRBD1. The germline V gene has CDR1 DFQATT and CDR2 SNEGSKA (reference sequence). This CDR3 contains 13 residues. The CDR3 sequence is CSAKQGTELEQYF.

The J gene is TRBJ2-5, the V gene TRBV20-1; absent DNA, TCRdb's TRBD2 call cannot be checked. Germline lookup yields CDR1 DFQATT and CDR2 SNEGSKA (reference sequence). The CDR3 is 14 residues long. The CDR3: CSARTEAGWETQYF.